This record concerns one TCR beta chain sequence. In its sample, this clone was seen a few times. It lacks a known antigen. The input lacks base qualities; no much larger clone sits a single base away. The immunoSEQ Assay, a bias-controlled multiplex PCR, was used to amplify TCRbeta CDR3 regions from genomic DNA. The authors' pipeline ran thus. Nucleated cell counts per sample were estimated from amplification of reference gene primers within the assay. Sequence reads were collapsed and filtered to measure the absolute abundance of every unique TCRbeta CDR3 rearrangement. For each sample, productive Simpson clonality was calculated as the square root of Simpson's diversity index across productive rearrangements. TCRdb retrieved this table from immuneACCESS and kept in-frame rearrangements only. Not all clones are present; in checked studies, unresolved V genes account for under half, and no reason is known for the remainder. V, J and clone size reflect that table, while D and trimming were determined from the DNA. The sample yields 150,000 to 200,000 clones; around 79% were counted once. 15% to 20% of the sample is in the top ten clones.

This sample stems from a study of blood T cell repertoires in COVID-19 (dated by TCRdb to 2020 to 2022). In terms of the full investigation: Recovered participants in ImmuneRACE Cohort 3 were defined by two consecutive negative NP/OP PCR tests, clearance by a healthcare professional, or resolution of symptoms. Samples covering the acute and convalescent phases of COVID-19 were provided by collaborators in the United States, Italy and Spain. The material from the prospective study consisted of cDNA or gDNA derived from T cells, B-cell-depleted T cells, or PBMCs. The dataset comprised deeply sampled blood TCRbeta repertoires from subjects exposed to, actively infected with, or recovered from COVID-19. The repertoires were released in a freely available public database meant as a resource for research on the immune response to SARS-CoV-2. The samples were drawn from the first 160 participants of the ongoing ImmuneRACE study and from more than 1,000 subjects provided by 6 global collaborators. The sample metadata nearly always contained a de-identified subject ID, COVID-19 status, age in years and sex. HLA class I and class II types, where available, came from metadata supplied by the sample provider rather than from assay-based typing.

The research as a whole found: The quantity of clinical and demographic metadata differed by source and by participant and was supplied without curation.

Participants in the prospective study were enrolled through a virtual design, were aged about 18 to 100 years, and lived in approximately 24 United States geographic areas. In the prospective study, participants were assigned to cohorts based on the clinical history participants reported in a screening survey and a study questionnaire. In the prospective study, mobile phlebotomists collected whole blood, serum and a nasopharyngeal or oropharyngeal swab from each participant. Participants in the prospective study had the option to provide additional blood draws and questionnaires over a 2-month period. Before DNA extraction, prospective study blood samples were shipped either frozen or at room temperature. Its CDR3 holds 17 amino acids, cysteine through phenylalanine. The read is trimmed to its CDR3 DNA, 51 bases read in frame from base 1. From the germline V gene, CDR1 is SGHTA and CDR2 is FQGNSA. Germline trimming: 1 base from V, 5 bases from J; junction bases outside gene matches: 10.

This sequence originates from a woman aged 70-85 years in a cohort exposed to, infected with or recovered from COVID-19 (not recorded which). Material: PBMCs or T cells enriched from blood (not recorded which). The V and J segments used are TRBV7-2 and TRBJ2-7; TRBD2 aligns with 11 central bases. The CDR3 has the sequence CASSLEVGLAARNEQYF. In nucleotide form, the sequence is TGTGCCAGCAGCTTAGAAGTGGGACTAGCGGCCCGGAACGAGCAGTACTTC.